The 18 T cell receptor beta chains presented below share a single source sample, sequenced in a study of T-cell memory formation after mild COVID-19. TCRdb recomputed calls from the 5' RACE reads with MiXCR, one row per CDR3 protein. This table holds roughly 350,000 distinct CDR3 sequences, approximately 14% found once. The sequenced sample was PBMCs or a T cell subset sorted from them (not recorded which). These receptors were taken from a man younger than 30 who had mild COVID-19 (a few samples of this study predate the infection). Cell type and time point are not known.

In this sample, this clonotype turned up a few times. The gene calls are TRBV7-2 and TRBJ2-1; no definite D call. Germline values: CDR1 SGHTA, CDR2 FQGNSA. The CDR3 runs to 15 residues. Between the trimmed V and J ends, which lost 4 bases and 2 bases, there was a span of 12 bases. This CDR3 reads CASSSPYGAYNEQFF. CDR3 DNA sequence: TGTGCCAGCAGCTCGCCCTATGGGGCCTACAATGAGCAGTTCTTC.

CDR3 DNA: TGTGCCAGCAGCTTAGGAGGGGTTAGCTACACCTTC. The encoded protein is CASSLGGVSYTF. The rearrangement links TRBV7-6 to TRBJ1-2, with a weak D call TRBD1 (5 bases). Germline V gives CDR1 SGHVS, CDR2 FNYEAQ. CDR3 length: 12 amino acids. Trimming shortened V by 1 base and J by 9 bases, and 9 bases separated the two germline ends.

This chain joins TRBV7-2 and TRBJ2-3; 7 bases are a match to TRBD1. Germline V gives CDR1 SGHTA, CDR2 FQGNSA. CDR3 length: 15 residues. V shed 6 bases, J shed 1 base, and the junction held 7 bases outside the gene matches. The CDR3 sequence is CASSYMTGRTDTQYF. The CDR3 DNA sequence: TGTGCCAGCAGTTACATGACAGGGCGCACAGATACGCAGTATTTT.

The rearrangement links TRBV5-5 to TRBJ2-2; 10 bases match TRBD2. The J segment lost 6 bases and the V segment lost 4 bases, leaving 3 bases of the junction unmatched. CDR3 length equals 14 residues. Germline assignment: CDR1 SGHKS and CDR2 YYEKEE (reference sequence). CDR3 sequence: CASSLAGVSGELFF. In DNA, the CDR3 is TGTGCCAGCAGCCTAGCGGGAGTCTCCGGGGAGCTGTTTTTT.

The V gene is TRBV7-9, the J gene TRBJ1-6; D unclear. The ends were cut back, 1 base at V and 10 bases at J, with 14 bases in the middle. CDR1 and CDR2 (germline): SEHNR, FQNEAQ (reference sequence). This CDR3 spans 15 amino acids. The CDR3 spells CASSLVALFGSPLHF. The CDR3 DNA reads as TGTGCCAGCAGCTTAGTCGCCTTATTCGGGTCACCCCTCCACTTT.

This clonotype was seen only a few times. The V and J genes are TRBV6-5 and TRBJ2-2; no definite D call. In germline, CDR1 is MNHEY, CDR2 SVGAGI. Trimming took 0 bases from V and 1 from J, leaving 6 bases between them. The CDR3 is 15 residues long. The CDR3 nucleotides read TGTGCCAGCAGTTACTCGAACAGGAACACCGGGGAGCTGTTTTTT. This gives the protein CASSYSNRNTGELFF.

This clonotype has a count of ten or more. The chain couples TRBV12-3 or TRBV12-4 to TRBJ1-1; 8 bases fit TRBD1. V was clipped by 4 bases and J by 1 base; unmatched bases: 2. This CDR3 comprises 14 residues. The CDR3 reads CASSSGQGNTEAFF. The CDR3 DNA follows: TGTGCCAGCAGTTCCGGACAGGGGAACACTGAAGCTTTCTTT.

The sample holds a few counts of this clonotype. The chain links TRBV20-1 to TRBJ2-5; the D is unclear. Germline V gene lookup returns CDR1 DFQATT and CDR2 SNEGSKA (reference sequence). V lost 6 bases and J lost 3, with 20 bases in between. This CDR3 contains 15 residues. The CDR3 nucleotides are TGCAGTGCCATGCTTTCGGGCAGTTATAAAGAGACCCAGTACTTC. Translation: CSAMLSGSYKETQYF.

This clonotype was picked up many times. V usage is TRBV24-1 and J usage is TRBJ2-5; D possibly corresponds to TRBD1 (6 bases). This CDR3 contains 13 residues. V was shortened by 6 bases and J by 1 base, with 8 bases between the two germline ends. Germline V gene lookup returns CDR1 KGHDR and CDR2 SFDVKD. CDR3 amino acids: CATSQTGQETQYF. DNA of the CDR3: TGTGCCACCAGTCAGACAGGCCAAGAGACCCAGTACTTC.

This clonotype was found a few times. The CDR3 protein is CASSQDRETLEQFF. The CDR3 DNA is TGCGCCAGCAGCCAAGACAGGGAGACTCTTGAGCAGTTCTTC. The chain links TRBV4-1 to TRBJ2-1; D could derive from TRBD1 or TRBD2 (5 bases each). The CDR3 has 14 residues. Germline V CDR1 and CDR2: MGHRA, YSYEKL. Trimming shortened V by 0 bases and J by 9 bases, and 12 bases separated the two germline ends.

This clonotype has only a few counts. The chain uses TRBV7-6 and TRBJ2-7, with TRBD1 matching over 8 bases. The V gene end was trimmed by 5 bases and the J gene end by 3 bases; junction bases not matched to a gene: 6. This CDR3 spans 14 amino acids. Germline V lookup: CDR1 SGHVS, CDR2 FNYEAQ. CDR3 DNA: TGTGCCAGCAGCGCCGGGACAGGATACTACGAGCAGTACTTC. Residues: CASSAGTGYYEQYF.

As for this clonotype: Just one base apart from a much larger clone, this may be a read error. The chain has TRBV7-2 and TRBJ2-1; no clear D gene. The CDR3 has 11 amino acids. Germline V gene data show CDR1 as SGHTA and CDR2 as FQGNSA. V lost 7 bases and J 4 bases, leaving 5 bases between the germline ends. CDR3 in DNA: TGTGCCAGCACCCCATACAATGAGCAGTTCTTC. Its protein is CASTPYNEQFF.

The V gene is TRBV10-2, the J gene TRBJ2-7; 14 bases align to TRBD2. CDR1 WSHSY and CDR2 SAAADI come from the germline V gene. Germline trimming cut 7 bases from V and 5 bases from J; bases unmatched to any gene: 4. There are 14 residues in the CDR3. CDR3 bases: TGCGCCAGCAAGAAGGGACTAGCGGGGGACGAGCAGTACTTC. It is translated as CASKKGLAGDEQYF.

This chain uses TRBV7-2 with TRBJ2-1; 12 bases line up with TRBD1. From germline, CDR1 is SGHTA and CDR2 FQGNSA. With V trimmed by 6 bases and J by 7 bases, 10 bases remained unmatched. The length of the CDR3 is 16 residues. CDR3 sequence reads: CASRLNPGQGANEQFF. The CDR3 DNA sequence: TGTGCCAGCAGGCTGAACCCGGGACAGGGGGCGAATGAGCAGTTCTTC.

This clonotype was picked up one time. This chain links TRBV29-1 with TRBJ2-1; possible D gene TRBD2, 6 bases. Per the germline V gene, CDR1 is SQVTM and CDR2 is ANQGSEA. The CDR3 consists of 14 residues. V shed 8 bases and J shed 6 bases, with 20 bases lying between them. The CDR3 coding sequence is TGCAGCCTCGAAGGAGGGGACCCCCTCAATGAGCAGTTCTTC. Its translation: CSLEGGDPLNEQFF.

V gene TRBV12-3 or TRBV12-4 combines with J gene TRBJ2-1, with 9 bases fitting TRBD1. The V gene end was trimmed by 7 bases and the J gene end by 7 bases; junction bases not matched to a gene: 8. The CDR3 runs to 14 residues. The CDR3: CASTQWTGENEQFF. CDR3 DNA: TGTGCCAGCACCCAATGGACAGGGGAAAATGAGCAGTTCTTC.

The chain combines TRBV5-1 with TRBJ2-7; 10 bases are shared with TRBD2. Trimming cost V 8 bases and J 0 bases; bases outside gene matches: 8. Germline CDR1 reads SGHRS; CDR2 reads YFSETQ. The CDR3 runs to 15 residues. CDR3 loop: CASPTGTSDSYEQYV. For the CDR3, the DNA is TGCGCCAGTCCGACCGGGACTAGCGACTCCTACGAGCAGTACGTC.

This chain uses TRBV3-1 with TRBJ1-5; D remains unclear. V lost 1 base and J lost 1, with 11 bases in between. From germline, CDR1 is LGHDT and CDR2 YNNKEL (reference sequence). This CDR3 has 16 amino acids. The CDR3 DNA sequence: TGTGCCAGCAGCCAAGGAGCCCGGGCCAGCAATCAGCCCCAGCATTTT. The encoded protein is CASSQGARASNQPQHF.